This TCR beta chain is drawn from a study of blood T cell repertoires in COVID-19. Study overall: From T cells, B-cell-depleted T cells, or PBMCs came the material, which was cDNA or gDNA.

CDR3 length equals 15 residues. Germline V gene data show CDR1 as KGHDR and CDR2 as SFDVKD. V dropped 3 bases and J dropped 7; count of bases not matched to a gene: 6. This table comes from immunoSEQ multiplex PCR, and its TCRdb copy is limited to in-frame clones, with some not included. The data hold some 330,000 clones, with roughly 90% observed a single time. The V gene is TRBV24-1, the J gene TRBJ2-3; 10 nucleotides agree with TRBD1. This clonotype was sampled from a woman between 45 and 65 years old with active or convalescent COVID-19. The sequenced sample was peripheral blood. CDR3 residues: CATSDRDRGPYTQYF. CDR3 nucleotide sequence: TGTGCCACCAGTGATCGGGACAGGGGACCATATACGCAGTATTTT.